The clone carrying this T cell receptor (beta chain) came up a few times. The CDR3 covers 16 residues. CDR1 and CDR2 from the germline V gene are KGHDR and SFDVKD. The ends lost 4 bases at V and 4 bases at J; junction bases unmatched: 5. This entry belongs to a study of T-cell memory formation after mild COVID-19. TCR alpha and TCR beta cDNA libraries carrying sample barcodes and UMIs came from 5'RACE with constant-segment primers. One entry per CDR3 protein results from TCRdb running MiXCR on the 5' RACE reads. The sample yields around 300,000 distinct CDR3 sequences, 15% to 20% seen once. The J gene is TRBJ2-2, the V gene TRBV24-1, with 10 bases fitting TRBD1. The sample consisted of PBMCs or a T cell subset sorted from them (not recorded which). The TCR originated in a man between 18 and 29 years old who had mild COVID-19 (a few samples of this study predate the infection). Cell type and time point are not known. The DNA of the CDR3 is TGTGCCACCAGTGACCCGGGACAGGGGTTCACCGGGGAGCTGTTTTTT. Protein product: CATSDPGQGFTGELFF.